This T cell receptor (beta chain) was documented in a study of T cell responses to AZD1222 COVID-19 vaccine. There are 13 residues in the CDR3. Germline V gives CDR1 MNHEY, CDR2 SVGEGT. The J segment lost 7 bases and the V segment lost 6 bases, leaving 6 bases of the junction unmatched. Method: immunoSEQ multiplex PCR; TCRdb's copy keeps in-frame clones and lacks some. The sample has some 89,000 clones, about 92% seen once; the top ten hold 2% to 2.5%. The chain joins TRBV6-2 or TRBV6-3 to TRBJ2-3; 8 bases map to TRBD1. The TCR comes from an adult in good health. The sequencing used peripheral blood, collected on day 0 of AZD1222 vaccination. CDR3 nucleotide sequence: TGTGCCAGCAGCCCCACAGGGGGGCATACGCAGTATTTT. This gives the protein CASSPTGGHTQYF.